These 10 T cell receptor beta chains originate from one sample sequenced in a study of CXCR3-negative and CXCR3-positive naive CD8 T cells. The libraries of TRB cDNA were constructed through 5' RACE using UMI labels. TCRdb reworked the 5' RACE reads into one entry per CDR3 protein, no DNA. The table lists about 24,000 distinct CDR3 sequences, with about 4.2% in the top ten. Sequencing was performed on naive CXCR3- CD8+ T cells from blood. Subset indicated: CD45RO-CCR7+CD27+CD95- naive CD8+ T cells lacking CXCR3 (TNR3-). Receptor source: a human donor in good health. Some clones in this sample may be carry-over from other donors' samples.

The chain combines TRBV5-1 with TRBJ2-3. Germline CDR1 reads SGHRS; CDR2 reads YFSETQ. This CDR3 has 14 residues. The CDR3 sequence is CASSLVGFADTQYF.

V usage is TRBV5-6 and J usage is TRBJ2-7. This CDR3 has 15 residues. CDR1 and CDR2 (germline): SGHDT, YYEEEE. This CDR3 is CASSLPETNTYEQYF.

The CDR3 sequence: CASSLSLAGGPTNEKLFF. The gene calls are TRBV7-8 and TRBJ1-4. This CDR3 contains 18 residues. Germline V lookup: CDR1 SGHVS, CDR2 FQNEAQ.

V usage is TRBV12-3 or TRBV12-4 and J usage is TRBJ2-7. The CDR3 spans 15 residues. The CDR3 spells CASSLVDPRSYEQYF.

The rearrangement uses TRBV4-3 and TRBJ2-3; the D gene TCRdb calls, TRBD2, cannot be checked with no DNA. Germline V CDR1 and CDR2: LGHNA, YSLEER. The CDR3 covers 14 residues. This chain's CDR3 is CASSQDQLAPTQYF.

This sequence joins TRBV6-2 or TRBV6-3 and TRBJ2-1. The CDR3 is 11 residues long. Germline CDR1 is MNHEY and CDR2 is SVGEGT. CDR3 sequence: CASSYSSYQFF.

This chain joins TRBV20-1 and TRBJ1-4. Germline loops: CDR1 DFQATT, CDR2 SNEGSKA (reference sequence). The CDR3 contains 14 residues. CDR3 protein: CSARERATNEKLFF.

The rearrangement joins TRBV27 to TRBJ2-3; TCRdb returns TRBD2, unconfirmable since there is no DNA. Per germline, CDR1 MNHEY and CDR2 SMNVEV (reference sequence). The CDR3 extends over 14 amino acids. The CDR3 sequence is CASRRGISTDTQYF.

V is TRBV2 and J is TRBJ1-5. CDR1 is SNHLY, CDR2 FYNNEI, per germline. This CDR3 spans 14 amino acids. CDR3 sequence: CASSEEGTNQPQHF.

The rearrangement links TRBV7-6 to TRBJ2-5; the D call from TCRdb, TRBD2, cannot be confirmed without DNA. Germline V gives CDR1 SGHVS, CDR2 FNYEAQ. The CDR3 extends over 15 amino acids. The CDR3 loop reads CASSPGTSGGETQYF.